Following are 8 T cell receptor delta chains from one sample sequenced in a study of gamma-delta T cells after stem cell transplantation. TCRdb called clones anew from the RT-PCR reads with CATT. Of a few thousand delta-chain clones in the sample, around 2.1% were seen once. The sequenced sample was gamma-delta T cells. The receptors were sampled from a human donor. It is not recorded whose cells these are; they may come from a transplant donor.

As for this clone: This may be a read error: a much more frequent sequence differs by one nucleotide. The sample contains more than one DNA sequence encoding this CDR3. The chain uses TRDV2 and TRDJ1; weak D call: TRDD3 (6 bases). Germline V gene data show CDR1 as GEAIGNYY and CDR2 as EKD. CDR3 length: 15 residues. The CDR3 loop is CACDTMGVSTDKLIF. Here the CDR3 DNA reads TGTGCCTGTGACACCATGGGGGTTAGTACCGATAAACTCATCTTC.

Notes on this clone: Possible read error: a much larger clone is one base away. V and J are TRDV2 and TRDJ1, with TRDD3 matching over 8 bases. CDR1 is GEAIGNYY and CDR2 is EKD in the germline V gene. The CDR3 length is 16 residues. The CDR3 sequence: CACGTVARGYSRGLIF. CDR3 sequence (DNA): TGTGCCTGTGGCACCGTTGCTCGGGGATACTCACGAGGACTCATCTTT.

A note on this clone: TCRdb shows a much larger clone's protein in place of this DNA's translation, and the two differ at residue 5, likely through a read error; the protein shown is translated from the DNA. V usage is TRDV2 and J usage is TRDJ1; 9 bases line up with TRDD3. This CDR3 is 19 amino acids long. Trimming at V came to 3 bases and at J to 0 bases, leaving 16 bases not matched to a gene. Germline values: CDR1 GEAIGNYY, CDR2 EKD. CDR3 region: CACDAVRTGGLRYTDKLIF. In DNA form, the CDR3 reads TGTGCCTGTGACGCCGTCCGTACTGGGGGACTTAGGTACACCGATAAACTCATCTTT.

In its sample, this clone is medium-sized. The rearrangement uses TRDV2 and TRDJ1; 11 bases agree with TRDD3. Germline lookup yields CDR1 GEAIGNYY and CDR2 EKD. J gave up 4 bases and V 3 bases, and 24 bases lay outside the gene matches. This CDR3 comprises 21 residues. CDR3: CACDQVLGDSLSSSEIDKLIF. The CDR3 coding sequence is TGTGCCTGTGACCAAGTACTGGGGGATAGTTTATCGTCGTCGGAAATCGATAAACTCATCTTT.

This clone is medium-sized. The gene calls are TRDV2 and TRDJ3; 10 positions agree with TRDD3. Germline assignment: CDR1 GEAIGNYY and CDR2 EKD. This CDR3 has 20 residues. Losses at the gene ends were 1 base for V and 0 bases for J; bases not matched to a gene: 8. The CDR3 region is CACDTVLGDESSWDTRQMFF. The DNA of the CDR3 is TGTGCCTGTGACACAGTACTGGGGGATGAGAGCTCCTGGGACACCCGACAGATGTTTTTC.

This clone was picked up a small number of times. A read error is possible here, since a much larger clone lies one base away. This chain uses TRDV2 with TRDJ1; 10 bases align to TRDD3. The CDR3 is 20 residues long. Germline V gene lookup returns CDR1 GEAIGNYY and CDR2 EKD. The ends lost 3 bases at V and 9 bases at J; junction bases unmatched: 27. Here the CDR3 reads CACDRIRILGDAGGHHELIF. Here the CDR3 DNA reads TGTGCCTGTGACCGGATTCGTATACTGGGGGATGCTGGGGGCCATCACGAACTCATCTTT.

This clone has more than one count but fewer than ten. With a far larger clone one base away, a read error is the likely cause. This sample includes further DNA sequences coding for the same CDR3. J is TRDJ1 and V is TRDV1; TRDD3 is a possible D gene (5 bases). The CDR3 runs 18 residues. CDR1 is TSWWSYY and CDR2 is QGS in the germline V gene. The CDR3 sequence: CALGDSTKGGEYTDKLIF. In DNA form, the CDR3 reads TGTGCTCTTGGGGACAGTACCAAGGGCGGGGAGTACACCGACAAACTCATCTTT.

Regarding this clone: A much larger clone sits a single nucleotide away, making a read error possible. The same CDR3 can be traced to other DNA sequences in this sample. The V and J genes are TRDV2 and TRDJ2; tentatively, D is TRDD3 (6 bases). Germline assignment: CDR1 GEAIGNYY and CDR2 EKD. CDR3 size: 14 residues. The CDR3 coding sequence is TGTGCCTGCGACACGGTGGGGGGAACAGCACAACTATTCTTT. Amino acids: CACDTVGGTAQLFF.